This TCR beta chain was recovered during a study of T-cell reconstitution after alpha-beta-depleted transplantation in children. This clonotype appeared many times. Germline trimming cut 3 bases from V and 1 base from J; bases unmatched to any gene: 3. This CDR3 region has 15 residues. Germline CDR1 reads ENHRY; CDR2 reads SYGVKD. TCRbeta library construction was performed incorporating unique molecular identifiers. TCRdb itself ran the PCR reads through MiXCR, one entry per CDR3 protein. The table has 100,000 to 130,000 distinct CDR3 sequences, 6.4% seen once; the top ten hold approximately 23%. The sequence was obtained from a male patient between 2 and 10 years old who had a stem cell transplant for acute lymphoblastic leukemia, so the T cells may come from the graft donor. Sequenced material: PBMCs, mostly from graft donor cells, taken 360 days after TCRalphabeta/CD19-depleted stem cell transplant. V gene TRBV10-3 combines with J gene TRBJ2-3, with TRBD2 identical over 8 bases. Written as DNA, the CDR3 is TGTGCCATCAGTGAACGCGGGGGGCGCACAGATACGCAGTATTTT. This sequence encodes CAISERGGRTDTQYF.